This TCR delta chain originates from a study of delta chain sequences of gamma delta T cells (dated by TCRdb to 2017 to 2019). Trimming takes 0 bases from V and 0 bases from J, and the germline ends sit 26 bases apart. CDR1 and CDR2 (TSWWSYY, QGS) derive from the germline V gene. CDR3 length: 21 amino acids, cysteine to phenylalanine. Here the CDR3 DNA is all that survives: 63 bases in frame from base 1. The library was generated by 5' RACE. The listed sequencing device is Illumina MiSeq. With CATT, TCRdb called clones again from the public reads; duplicate DNA rows were later joined. The sample table lists 700 to 950 delta-chain clones, approximately 17% of them with a count of one. Of the sample, over 45% falls within the top ten clones. Judged by its sample share, this clone qualifies as medium-sized (0.01 to 0.1%). It has no known antigen specificity. The sample holds no much larger clone one base away, and base qualities are not on file. The same CDR3 can be traced to other DNA sequences in this sample.

The rearrangement combines TRDV1 with TRDJ1; the D region possibly corresponds to TRDD2 (6 bases align). The sequence was obtained from a human donor in good health. Input material: either unsorted cells or a sorted T cell fraction (not recorded which). The CDR3 loop reads CALGELVGPPTCTYHTDKLIF. The DNA sequence follows: TGTGCTCTTGGGGAACTTGTAGGGCCTCCTACGTGTACCTATCACACCGATAAACTCATCTTT.